Presented here are 25 T cell receptor beta chains from one specimen sequenced in a study of identical twins. Via MiXCR, TCRdb re-called the 5' RACE reads, giving one row per CDR3 protein. The table lists 220,000 or so distinct CDR3 sequences, 7% of them singletons, with more than 3% in the top ten. These same data were also listed under a study on yellow fever vaccine responses in identical twins.

The specimen sequenced was memory (CD45RO+) T cells sorted from blood. These receptors were collected from a woman aged 18-35 years in good health.

There are many counts of this clonotype. J is TRBJ2-7 and V is TRBV5-1; D call uncertain. V lost 4 bases to trimming and J lost 5 bases, with 10 bases between them. From germline, CDR1 is SGHRS and CDR2 YFSETQ. The CDR3 spans 12 residues. The CDR3 loop reads CASSPSPHEQYF. In nucleotides, the CDR3 is TGCGCCAGCAGCCCAAGCCCGCACGAGCAGTACTTC.

In this sample, this clonotype turned up a few times. This sequence joins TRBV19 and TRBJ2-1; 7 nucleotides line up with TRBD1. This CDR3 region has 17 residues. V shed 8 bases and J 4 bases; nucleotides not matched to a gene: 17. In germline, CDR1 is LNHDA, CDR2 SQIVND (reference sequence). CDR3 sequence reads: CASRSFGDRDRYNEQFF. DNA of the CDR3: TGTGCCAGTCGGTCTTTCGGAGACAGGGACCGGTACAATGAGCAGTTCTTC.

In this sample, this clonotype turned up a few times. The chain recombines TRBV5-1 with TRBJ1-1, with a tentative D call TRBD1 (6 bases). CDR3 length equals 15 residues. V was pared by 0 bases and J by 1 base, with 10 bases between. Germline values: CDR1 SGHRS, CDR2 YFSETQ. The CDR3 here is CASSLGRGGNTEAFF. The CDR3 DNA reads TGCGCCAGCAGCTTGGGCAGGGGAGGGAACACTGAAGCTTTCTTT.

This clonotype appeared many times. The V and J genes are TRBV15 and TRBJ2-2; D perhaps matches TRBD2 (7 bases). The CDR3 sequence is 16 residues long. Between the trimmed V and J ends, which lost 0 bases and 5 bases, there was a span of 13 bases. CDR1 is LNHNV, CDR2 YYDKDF, per germline (reference sequence). CDR3 sequence (DNA): TGTGCCACCAGCAGAGATGGCAGGGGAGGGACCGGGGAGCTGTTTTTT. This gives the protein CATSRDGRGGTGELFF.

This clonotype was seen at least ten times. The chain combines TRBV14 with TRBJ1-1; D is uncertain. Trimming removed 1 base from V and 5 bases from J, with 11 bases in between. The CDR3 is 14 residues long. Germline lookup yields CDR1 SGHDN and CDR2 FVKESK. As DNA, the CDR3 is TGTGCCAGCAGCCAAGTTCCGGGTGGTACTGAAGCTTTCTTT. It encodes CASSQVPGGTEAFF.

The chain carries TRBV4-1 and TRBJ2-6; D ambiguous. Germline V CDR1 and CDR2: MGHRA, YSYEKL. The CDR3 sequence is 17 residues long. V lost 0 bases to trimming and J lost 0 bases, with 9 bases between them. The CDR3 spells CASSQELSTSGANVLTF. As DNA, the CDR3 is TGCGCCAGCAGCCAAGAGTTGTCTACCTCTGGGGCCAACGTCCTGACTTTC.

This clonotype was recorded at least ten times. This chain uses TRBV5-1 with TRBJ2-1; TRBD1 aligns across 7 bases. Germline values: CDR1 SGHRS, CDR2 YFSETQ. Trimming removed 4 bases from V and 8 bases from J; junction bases left unmatched: 9. This CDR3 contains 14 residues. CDR3 sequence reads: CASSATGRRDEQFF. The CDR3, as DNA: TGCGCCAGCAGCGCGACAGGGCGACGGGATGAGCAGTTCTTC.

Here the CDR3 DNA reads TGTGCCAGCAGCTTACTAGCGGGCGCCGGGGGGACCCAGTACTTC. Translation: CASSLLAGAGGTQYF. The genes are TRBV4-2 and TRBJ2-5, with TRBD2 matching over 9 bases. CDR1 is LGHNA, CDR2 YNFKEQ, per germline. This CDR3 is 15 amino acids long. With 5 bases clipped from V and 7 bases from J, the junction kept 11 bases outside the gene matches.

This clonotype was found a few times. The genes are TRBV12-3 or TRBV12-4 and TRBJ1-1; D not resolved. The CDR3 has 15 amino acids. V lost 3 bases, J lost 1 base, and 12 bases lay in between. For the CDR3, the DNA is TGTGCCAGCAGTTTGGCCGTCGTAAAGAACACTGAAGCTTTCTTT. Translating gives CASSLAVVKNTEAFF.

This clonotype was detected only a few times. V gene TRBV9 combines with J gene TRBJ1-1; no definite D call. CDR1 and CDR2 (germline): SGDLS, YYNGEE. The CDR3 is 13 residues long. Trimming shortened V by 1 base and J by 0 bases, and 4 bases separated the two germline ends. As DNA, the CDR3 is TGTGCCAGCAGCGTATCCATGAACACTGAAGCTTTCTTT. It translates to CASSVSMNTEAFF.

This chain links TRBV7-9 with TRBJ1-6; D is ambiguous. The CDR3 is made up of 12 amino acids. The germline V gene has CDR1 SEHNR and CDR2 FQNEAQ (reference sequence). V dropped 5 bases and J dropped 5 bases, with 4 bases sitting between them. For the CDR3, the DNA is TGTGCCAGCAGCCCCCATAATTCACCCCTCCACTTT. Its translation is CASSPHNSPLHF. The whole variable domain, filled in from reference TRBV7-9 and TRBJ1-6, reads DTGVSQNPRHKITKRGQNVTFRCDPISEHNRLYWYRQTLGQGPEFLTYFQNEAQLEKSRLLSDRFSAERPKGSFSTLEIQRTEQGDSAMYLCASSPHNSPLHFGNGTRLTVT.

This clonotype appeared many times. The chain carries TRBV20-1 and TRBJ2-1; TRBD2 is a possible D gene (5 bases). The CDR3 length is 14 residues. The germline V gene has CDR1 DFQATT and CDR2 SNEGSKA (reference sequence). V dropped 4 bases and J dropped 0 bases, with 10 bases sitting between them. The CDR3 spells CSATHGISYNEQFF. CDR3 nucleotides: TGCAGTGCTACCCACGGGATCTCCTACAATGAGCAGTTCTTC.

This clonotype appeared many times. The chain has TRBV5-1 and TRBJ2-1; 8 bases match TRBD2. V lost 4 bases to trimming and J lost 7 bases; unmatched junction nucleotides: 4. CDR1 and CDR2 (germline): SGHRS, YFSETQ. The CDR3 has 13 residues. In DNA, the CDR3 is TGCGCCAGCAGCCCGGTAGCGGGGAATGAGCAGTTCTTC. This sequence encodes CASSPVAGNEQFF. Looking up the rest from reference TRBV5-1 and TRBJ2-1 gives the full variable domain: KAGVTQTPRYLIKTRGQQVTLSCSPISGHRSVSWYQQTPGQGLQFLFEYFSETQRNKGNFPGRFSGRQFSNSRSEMNVSTLELGDSALYLCASSPVAGNEQFFGPGTRLTVL.

This clonotype was observed a handful of times. The CDR3, as DNA: TGTGCCATCAGTGAGTCTACAGGGCTGTCACCCCTCCACTTT. The encoded protein is CAISESTGLSPLHF. V is TRBV10-3 and J is TRBJ1-6, with D possibly being TRBD1 (6 bases). Germline assignment: CDR1 ENHRY and CDR2 SYGVKD. V lost 0 bases to trimming and J lost 10 bases, with 10 bases between them. This CDR3 region has 14 residues.

This clonotype was observed at least ten times. The rearrangement joins TRBV10-3 to TRBJ1-2, with D hard to call. Trimming stripped 8 bases from V and 14 bases from J, with 21 bases between. The germline gives CDR1 ENHRY, CDR2 SYGVKD. This CDR3 comprises 12 residues. The CDR3 region has the DNA TGTGCCATCGGCCCCGGCCTCCTTCAGAGGACCTTC. Translated: CAIGPGLLQRTF.

This clonotype was counted many times. The J gene is TRBJ2-3, the V gene TRBV20-1; TRBD2 matches at 8 bases. The CDR3 consists of 14 residues. V gave up 5 bases and J gave up 5 bases; unmatched junction bases: 9. Germline V lookup: CDR1 DFQATT, CDR2 SNEGSKA (reference sequence). CDR3 sequence: CSAASGGERDTQYF. The CDR3, as DNA: TGCAGTGCTGCATCGGGAGGGGAGAGAGATACGCAGTATTTT.

The genes are TRBV27 and TRBJ2-3; perhaps TRBD2 as D (7 bases). The CDR3 length is 17 residues. CDR1 is MNHEY, CDR2 SMNVEV, per germline (reference sequence). With 2 bases removed from V and 3 bases from J, the gap between germline ends came to 18 bases. CDR3 region: CASSLDRGGGATDTQYF. CDR3 DNA: TGTGCCAGCAGTTTAGATAGGGGCGGGGGCGCGACAGATACGCAGTATTTT.

This clonotype was observed many times. This rearrangement joins TRBV6-1 to TRBJ2-7; D unresolved. Germline CDR1 and CDR2: MNHNS and SASEGT. The CDR3 is made up of 15 amino acids. Trimming left V 6 bases short and J 0 bases short, with 15 bases between. As DNA, the CDR3 is TGTGCCAGCAGGTCGACCGACTCAAGCTCCTACGAGCAGTACGTC. Translated: CASRSTDSSSYEQYV.

J is TRBJ1-6 and V is TRBV12-3 or TRBV12-4; possible D gene TRBD1, 5 bases. The germline V and J ends were trimmed by 5 bases and 16 bases, with 12 bases remaining between them. CDR3 length equals 11 residues. The CDR3 region is CASSLGLRLHF. For the CDR3, the DNA is TGTGCCAGCAGTCTGGGACTCAGGCTCCACTTT.

The CDR3 sequence: CASSFGAGLSNQPQHF. The CDR3 DNA is TGTGCCAGCAGTTTTGGGGCAGGACTGAGCAATCAGCCCCAGCATTTT. V is TRBV12-3 or TRBV12-4 and J is TRBJ1-5; D may be TRBD1 (5 bases). V lost 3 bases, J lost 1 base, and 13 bases lay in between. This CDR3 spans 16 amino acids.

At least ten counts were recorded for this clonotype. The chain couples TRBV4-1 to TRBJ2-7, with 8 bases aligning to TRBD1. Germline V gene data show CDR1 as MGHRA and CDR2 as YSYEKL. This CDR3 is 15 amino acids long. The junction had 6 bases not matched to a gene; V was cut back by 2 bases and J by 3 bases. The CDR3 bases are TGCGCCAGCAGCCAAACGACAGGGGTCAACTACGAGCAGTACTTC. It specifies CASSQTTGVNYEQYF.

This clonotype was seen a handful of times. This chain connects TRBV5-5 to TRBJ2-7; D is possibly TRBD1 (7 bases). From germline, CDR1 is SGHKS and CDR2 YYEKEE (reference sequence). The CDR3 length is 12 residues. The V gene lost 4 bases and the J gene lost 13 bases, with 18 bases spanning the gap. The CDR3 DNA reads as TGTGCCAGCAGCCAACTCGCGGGACAGACCTACTTC. Translating it yields CASSQLAGQTYF.

The sample holds a few counts of this clonotype. The chain joins TRBV7-3 to TRBJ2-1; 7 positions agree with TRBD2. The CDR3 is 18 amino acids. V dropped 6 bases and J dropped 7; count of bases not matched to a gene: 21. Germline V gene lookup returns CDR1 SGHTA and CDR2 FQGTGA. CDR3 DNA sequence: TGTGCCAGCAGATCCCAGGTTTTCGGACTAGGAGGTATTAATGAGCAGTTCTTC. It yields the protein CASRSQVFGLGGINEQFF.

This clonotype has just a few counts. V and J are TRBV6-1 and TRBJ1-2; tentatively, D is TRBD1 (6 bases). The CDR3 extends over 16 amino acids. CDR1 and CDR2 from the germline V gene are MNHNS and SASEGT. V gave up 6 bases and J gave up 5 bases, with 22 bases separating them. The CDR3 DNA follows: TGTGCCAGCAGCCCACACGGGACTACAGGGAGTTATGGCTACACCTTC. Amino acids: CASSPHGTTGSYGYTF.

Comments on this clonotype: This may arise from a read error, as a much more abundant clone is one base away. The rearrangement joins TRBV3-1 to TRBJ2-1; D remains ambiguous. Germline V gives CDR1 LGHDT, CDR2 YNNKEL (reference sequence). The CDR3 has 13 amino acids. Here the CDR3 reads CASGLPLEPLIVF. The CDR3 nucleotides are TGTGCCAGCGGCCTTCCGCTCGAGCCTCTAATCGTCTTC.